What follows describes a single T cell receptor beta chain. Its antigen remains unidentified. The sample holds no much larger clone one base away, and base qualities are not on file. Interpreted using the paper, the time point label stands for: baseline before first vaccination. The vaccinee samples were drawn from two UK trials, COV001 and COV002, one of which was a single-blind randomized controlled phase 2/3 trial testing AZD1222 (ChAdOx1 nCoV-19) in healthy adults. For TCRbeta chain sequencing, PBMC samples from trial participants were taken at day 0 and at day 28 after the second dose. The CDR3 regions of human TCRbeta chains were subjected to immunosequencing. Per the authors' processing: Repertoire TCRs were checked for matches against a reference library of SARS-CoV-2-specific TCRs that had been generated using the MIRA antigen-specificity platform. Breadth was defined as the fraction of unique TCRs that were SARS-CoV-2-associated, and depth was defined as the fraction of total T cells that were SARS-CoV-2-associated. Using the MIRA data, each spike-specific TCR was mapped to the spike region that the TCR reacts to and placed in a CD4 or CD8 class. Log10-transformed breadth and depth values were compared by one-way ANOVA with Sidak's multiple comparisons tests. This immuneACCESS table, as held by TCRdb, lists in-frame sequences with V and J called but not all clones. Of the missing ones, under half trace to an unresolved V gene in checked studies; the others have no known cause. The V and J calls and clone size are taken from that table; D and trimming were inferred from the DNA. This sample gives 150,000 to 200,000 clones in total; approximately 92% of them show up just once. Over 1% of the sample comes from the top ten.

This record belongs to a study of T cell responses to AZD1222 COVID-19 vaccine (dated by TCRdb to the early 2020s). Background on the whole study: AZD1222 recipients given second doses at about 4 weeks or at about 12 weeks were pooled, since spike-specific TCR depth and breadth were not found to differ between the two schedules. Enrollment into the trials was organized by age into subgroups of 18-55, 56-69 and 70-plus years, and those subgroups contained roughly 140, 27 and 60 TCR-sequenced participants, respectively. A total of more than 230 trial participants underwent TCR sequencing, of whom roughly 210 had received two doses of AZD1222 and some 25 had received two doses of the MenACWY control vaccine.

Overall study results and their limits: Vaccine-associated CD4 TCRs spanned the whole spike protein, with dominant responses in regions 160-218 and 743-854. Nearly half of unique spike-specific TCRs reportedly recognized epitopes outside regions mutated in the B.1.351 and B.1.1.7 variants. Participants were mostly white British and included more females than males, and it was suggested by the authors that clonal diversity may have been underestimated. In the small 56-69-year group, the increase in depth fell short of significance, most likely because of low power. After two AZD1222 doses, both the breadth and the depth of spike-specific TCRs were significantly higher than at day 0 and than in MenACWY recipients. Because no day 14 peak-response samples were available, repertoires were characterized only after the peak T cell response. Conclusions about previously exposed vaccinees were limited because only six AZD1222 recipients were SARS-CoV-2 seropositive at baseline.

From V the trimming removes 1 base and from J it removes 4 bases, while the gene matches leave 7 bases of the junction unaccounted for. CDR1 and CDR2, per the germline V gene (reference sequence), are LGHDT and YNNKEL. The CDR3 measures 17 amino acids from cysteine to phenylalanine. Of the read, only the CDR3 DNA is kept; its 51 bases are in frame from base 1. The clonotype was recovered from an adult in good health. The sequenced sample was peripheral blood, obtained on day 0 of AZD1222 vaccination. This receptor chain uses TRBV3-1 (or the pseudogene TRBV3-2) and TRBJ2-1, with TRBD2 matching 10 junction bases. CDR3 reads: CASSQVLAGVGYNEQFF. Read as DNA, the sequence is TGTGCCAGCAGCCAAGTCCTAGCGGGGGTAGGGTACAATGAGCAGTTCTTC.